The next 5 T cell receptor beta chains were all read from a single sample in a study of cytotoxic CD8 clonotypes in ibrutinib-treated CLL. Profiling relied on immunoSEQ multiplex PCR, and the TCRdb table lists in-frame clones only, not all of them. The sample consists of around 70,000 clones, just over 90% of them appearing once. The specimen was PBMCs, collected after 12 months of ibrutinib treatment. The receptors come from a human donor with chronic lymphocytic leukemia.

The V and J genes are TRBV5-1 and TRBJ2-1; TRBD2 matches 8 bases. After removal of 4 bases from V and 3 bases from J, the junction contained 12 bases not matched to a gene. The CDR3 runs to 17 residues. Germline V gives CDR1 SGHRS, CDR2 YFSETQ. The CDR3 DNA reads TGCGCCAGCAGCATCAACTTAGCGGGACCGTACTACAATGAGCAGTTCTTC. Translation gives CASSINLAGPYYNEQFF. Using reference TRBV5-1 and TRBJ2-1 for the parts outside the CDR3, the full variable domain is KAGVTQTPRYLIKTRGQQVTLSCSPISGHRSVSWYQQTPGQGLQFLFEYFSETQRNKGNFPGRFSGRQFSNSRSEMNVSTLELGDSALYLCASSINLAGPYYNEQFFGPGTRLTVL.

The chain employs TRBV18 and TRBJ1-5; TRBD1 matches at 8 bases. Per germline, CDR1 KGHSH and CDR2 LQKENI. V trimming: 6 bases; J trimming: 5 bases; junction bases outside the gene matches: 6. The CDR3 spans 14 residues. The CDR3: CASSRGTGDQPQHF. The CDR3 DNA sequence: TGTGCCAGCTCCCGCGGGACAGGCGATCAGCCCCAGCATTTT.

This clone showed up just once. The chain links TRBV11-2 to TRBJ2-5, with a possible D match to TRBD1 (5 bases). The V and J ends lost 2 bases and 4 bases respectively, with 14 bases between them. CDR1 and CDR2 (germline): SGHAT, FQNNGV. CDR3 length: 15 amino acids. The CDR3 sequence: CASSLIYSRAETQYF. Written as DNA, the CDR3 is TGTGCCAGCAGCTTAATTTATTCCAGGGCAGAGACCCAGTACTTC. Complete variable domain (other parts from reference TRBV11-2 and TRBJ2-5): EAGVAQSPRYKIIEKRQSVAFWCNPISGHATLYWYQQILGQGPKLLIQFQNNGVVDDSQLPKDRFSAERLKGVDSTLKIQPAKLEDSAVYLCASSLIYSRAETQYFGPGTRLLVL.

This chain connects TRBV15 to TRBJ2-5; D may be TRBD2 (5 bases). CDR1 and CDR2 from the germline V gene are LNHNV and YYDKDF (reference sequence). The CDR3 is made up of 20 amino acids. V was shortened by 3 bases and J by 4 bases, with 30 bases between the two germline ends. The CDR3 region has the DNA TGTGCCACCAGCAGTGAGACCCCTCGTCTCAGCGGCCTACCGCGAGAGACCCAGTACTTC. Its translation: CATSSETPRLSGLPRETQYF.

The chain links TRBV6-1 to TRBJ2-7; D ambiguous. This CDR3 contains 13 residues. Germline loops: CDR1 MNHNS, CDR2 SASEGT. V lost 10 bases, J lost 0 bases, and 13 bases lay in between. CDR3 bases: TGTGCCATCAGGTCAAGAGTCTCCTACGAGCAGTACTTC. The encoded protein is CAIRSRVSYEQYF.